This is a list of T cell receptor beta chains from one sample in a study of T cell repertoires in cytomegalovirus infection. TCRdb recomputed calls from the reads with MiXCR, one row per CDR3 protein. The sample includes 400,000 to 600,000 distinct CDR3 sequences, approximately 40% of them seen just once. No antigen has been identified for these receptors. Sequencing used cultured PBMCs, obtained from culture after CMV antigen stimulation. Receptor source: a human donor in good health (CMV status not recorded). Some clones in this sample may be carry-over from other donors' samples. The CDR3 runs from the conserved cysteine through the conserved F or W. The order of the fields is V gene, clone size, D gene, J gene, CDR3 protein, CDR3 DNA. A D gene is named only where the DNA matches it firmly. Where a row states a size, it is once, few, many or the class of an expanded clone; other rows omit it.

v_call: TRBV4-2; clone_size: -; d_call: -; j_call: TRBJ2-3; cdr3_aa: CASSQEGSREDTQYF; cdr3_nt: TGTGCCAGCAGCCAAGAGGGGAGTAGGGAAGATACGCAGTATTTT
v_call: TRBV6-1; clone_size: -; d_call: -; j_call: TRBJ2-7; cdr3_aa: CASRIRDGYEQYF; cdr3_nt: TGTGCCAGCAGAATTAGGGACGGATACGAGCAGTACTTC
v_call: TRBV19; clone_size: once; d_call: -; j_call: TRBJ2-5; cdr3_aa: CASSFQGVETQYF; cdr3_nt: TGTGCCAGTAGTTTCCAGGGTGTAGAGACCCAGTACTTC
v_call: TRBV20-1; clone_size: -; d_call: TRBD2; j_call: TRBJ2-6; cdr3_aa: CSARDDGRNGANVLTF; cdr3_nt: TGCAGTGCTAGAGATGACGGGAGGAATGGGGCCAACGTCCTGACTTTC
v_call: TRBV6-1; clone_size: -; d_call: -; j_call: TRBJ1-2; cdr3_aa: CASSTAQRSAYGYTF; cdr3_nt: TGTGCCAGCAGTACCGCCCAGAGGAGCGCTTATGGCTACACCTTC
v_call: TRBV7-2; clone_size: few; d_call: -; j_call: TRBJ2-3; cdr3_aa: CASSSSPPDTQYF; cdr3_nt: TGTGCCAGCAGTTCTAGTCCCCCAGATACGCAGTATTTT
v_call: TRBV28; clone_size: -; d_call: -; j_call: TRBJ1-1; cdr3_aa: CASRSTETVVAFF; cdr3_nt: TGTGCCAGCAGATCGACTGAGACTGTGGTAGCTTTCTTT
v_call: TRBV12-3/TRBV12-4; clone_size: -; d_call: -; j_call: TRBJ2-3; cdr3_aa: CASSSGGARDTQYF; cdr3_nt: TGTGCCAGCAGTTCGGGCGGAGCGAGAGATACGCAGTATTTT
v_call: TRBV6-1; clone_size: few; d_call: -; j_call: TRBJ1-6; cdr3_aa: CASSELLTSGPLHF; cdr3_nt: TGTGCCAGCAGTGAACTCCTCACGAGCGGACCCCTCCACTTT
v_call: TRBV10-3; clone_size: -; d_call: -; j_call: TRBJ2-7; cdr3_aa: CAISESISAGSSYEQYF; cdr3_nt: TGTGCCATCAGTGAGTCGATATCGGCGGGCAGCTCCTACGAGCAGTACTTC
v_call: TRBV7-9; clone_size: -; d_call: TRBD2; j_call: TRBJ2-5; cdr3_aa: CASSLVGTRGETQYF; cdr3_nt: TGTGCCAGCAGCTTAGTCGGGACTAGAGGCGAGACCCAGTACTTC
v_call: TRBV6-5; clone_size: -; d_call: -; j_call: TRBJ1-6; cdr3_aa: CASSYSRRSDNSPLHF; cdr3_nt: TGTGCCAGCAGTTACTCTCGAAGGTCCGATAATTCACCCCTCCACTTT
v_call: TRBV12-3/TRBV12-4; clone_size: -; d_call: TRBD1; j_call: TRBJ2-3; cdr3_aa: CASSMPPGTGTDTQYF; cdr3_nt: TGTGCCAGCAGCATGCCTCCCGGGACAGGGACAGATACGCAGTATTTT
v_call: TRBV12-3/TRBV12-4; clone_size: -; d_call: TRBD1; j_call: TRBJ2-3; cdr3_aa: CATGDRAGYMDTQYF; cdr3_nt: TGTGCCACCGGGGACAGGGCTGGGTACATGGATACGCAGTATTTT
v_call: TRBV7-8; clone_size: few; d_call: -; j_call: TRBJ2-5; cdr3_aa: CASRPQGGETQYF; cdr3_nt: TGTGCCAGCAGGCCACAGGGTGGAGAGACCCAGTACTTC
v_call: TRBV7-6; clone_size: -; d_call: -; j_call: TRBJ2-1; cdr3_aa: CASSSGQLDNEQFF; cdr3_nt: TGTGCCAGCAGCTCCGGACAGTTGGACAATGAGCAGTTCTTC
v_call: TRBV7-2; clone_size: few; d_call: -; j_call: TRBJ1-2; cdr3_aa: CASSLDLTGGYTF; cdr3_nt: TGTGCCAGCAGCCTAGATTTAACAGGGGGCTACACCTTC
v_call: TRBV29-1; clone_size: -; d_call: -; j_call: TRBJ1-1; cdr3_aa: CSVDRGLSTEAFF; cdr3_nt: TGCAGCGTTGATCGGGGGTTGTCCACTGAAGCTTTCTTT
v_call: TRBV5-1; clone_size: few; d_call: -; j_call: TRBJ2-7; cdr3_aa: CASSPSGKSYEQYF; cdr3_nt: TGCGCCAGCAGCCCTTCCGGGAAATCCTACGAGCAGTACTTC
v_call: TRBV5-5; clone_size: -; d_call: TRBD2; j_call: TRBJ2-1; cdr3_aa: CASSHLAGGKYNEQFF; cdr3_nt: TGTGCCAGCAGCCATTTAGCGGGGGGGAAATACAATGAGCAGTTCTTC
v_call: TRBV10-3; clone_size: -; d_call: TRBD2; j_call: TRBJ2-1; cdr3_aa: CATTGTSGGPYNEQFF; cdr3_nt: TGTGCCACGACCGGGACTAGCGGGGGCCCCTACAATGAGCAGTTCTTC
v_call: TRBV12-5; clone_size: -; d_call: -; j_call: TRBJ2-5; cdr3_aa: CASGLSTETQYF; cdr3_nt: TGTGCTAGTGGTTTGTCGACAGAGACCCAGTACTTC
v_call: TRBV7-2; clone_size: -; d_call: -; j_call: TRBJ2-5; cdr3_aa: CVSSTSRAETQYF; cdr3_nt: TGTGTCAGCAGCACATCTAGGGCCGAGACCCAGTACTTC
v_call: TRBV5-1; clone_size: once; d_call: TRBD1; j_call: TRBJ1-1; cdr3_aa: CASSLTGQGGTEAFF; cdr3_nt: TGCGCCAGCAGCTTGACGGGACAGGGAGGCACTGAAGCTTTCTTT
v_call: TRBV9; clone_size: -; d_call: TRBD2; j_call: TRBJ2-1; cdr3_aa: CASSVVSAGGYNEQFF; cdr3_nt: TGTGCCAGCAGCGTAGTTTCGGCGGGGGGTTACAATGAGCAGTTCTTC
v_call: TRBV10-3; clone_size: few; d_call: -; j_call: TRBJ2-3; cdr3_aa: CAIRVGTGKSTDTQYF; cdr3_nt: TGTGCCATCAGGGTTGGGACGGGCAAAAGCACAGATACGCAGTATTTT
v_call: TRBV12-3/TRBV12-4; clone_size: few; d_call: -; j_call: TRBJ2-4; cdr3_aa: CASSAGITDIQYF; cdr3_nt: TGTGCCAGCAGCGCGGGGATCACGGACATTCAGTACTTC
v_call: TRBV9; clone_size: -; d_call: -; j_call: TRBJ1-2; cdr3_aa: CASRPLVPKNYGYTF; cdr3_nt: TGTGCCAGCAGGCCGCTAGTACCCAAAAACTATGGCTACACCTTC
v_call: TRBV12-3/TRBV12-4; clone_size: -; d_call: -; j_call: TRBJ1-2; cdr3_aa: CASSLGSGVSYGYTF; cdr3_nt: TGTGCCAGCAGTTTAGGGTCAGGGGTGAGCTATGGCTACACCTTC
v_call: TRBV6-5; clone_size: few; d_call: TRBD2; j_call: TRBJ2-3; cdr3_aa: CASRGTSGTDTQYF; cdr3_nt: TGTGCCAGCAGAGGCACTAGCGGCACAGATACGCAGTATTTT
v_call: TRBV6-6; clone_size: -; d_call: -; j_call: TRBJ2-2; cdr3_aa: CAIGLTGELFF; cdr3_nt: TGTGCCATAGGGTTGACCGGGGAGCTGTTTTTT
v_call: TRBV5-4; clone_size: once; d_call: -; j_call: TRBJ2-2; cdr3_aa: CASSLVGGMGTGELFF; cdr3_nt: TGTGCCAGCAGCTTGGTAGGCGGGATGGGCACCGGGGAGCTGTTTTTT
v_call: TRBV12-3/TRBV12-4; clone_size: -; d_call: -; j_call: TRBJ1-3; cdr3_aa: CASSLGREFTIYF; cdr3_nt: TGTGCCAGCAGTTTAGGGCGGGAGTTCACCATATATTTT
v_call: TRBV11-2; clone_size: -; d_call: -; j_call: TRBJ1-6; cdr3_aa: CASSPIRKVVDSPLHF; cdr3_nt: TGTGCCAGCAGCCCGATTAGGAAGGTTGTGGATTCACCCCTCCACTTT
v_call: TRBV7-2; clone_size: -; d_call: -; j_call: TRBJ1-6; cdr3_aa: CASSLLGLTYNSPLHF; cdr3_nt: TGTGCCAGCAGCCTCTTGGGACTTACGTATAATTCACCCCTCCACTTT
v_call: TRBV4-1; clone_size: few; d_call: -; j_call: TRBJ1-1; cdr3_aa: CASSQVEGIEAFF; cdr3_nt: TGCGCCAGCAGCCAGGTTGAGGGGATTGAAGCTTTCTTT
v_call: TRBV10-3; clone_size: few; d_call: TRBD1; j_call: TRBJ2-7; cdr3_aa: CAISEPRQGVAQYF; cdr3_nt: TGTGCCATCAGTGAGCCACGACAGGGTGTGGCGCAGTACTTC
v_call: TRBV12-3/TRBV12-4; clone_size: -; d_call: -; j_call: TRBJ2-3; cdr3_aa: CASSTTLDLPDTQYF; cdr3_nt: TGTGCCAGCAGCACGACACTAGATCTACCAGATACGCAGTATTTT
v_call: TRBV11-2; clone_size: -; d_call: TRBD1; j_call: TRBJ1-4; cdr3_aa: CASSWTGRGEKLFF; cdr3_nt: TGTGCCAGCAGCTGGACAGGGAGAGGAGAAAAACTGTTTTTT
v_call: TRBV28; clone_size: few; d_call: -; j_call: TRBJ2-3; cdr3_aa: CASSFVSANTDTQYF; cdr3_nt: TGTGCCAGCAGTTTTGTTAGCGCCAACACAGATACGCAGTATTTT
v_call: TRBV19; clone_size: once; d_call: -; j_call: TRBJ1-6; cdr3_aa: CASSSKTGRVTNSPLHF; cdr3_nt: TGTGCCAGTAGTTCCAAGACGGGACGGGTAACTAATTCACCCCTCCACTTT
v_call: TRBV19; clone_size: few; d_call: -; j_call: TRBJ2-2; cdr3_aa: CASRPGGWSGELFF; cdr3_nt: TGTGCCAGTAGGCCGGGTGGATGGTCCGGGGAGCTGTTTTTT
v_call: TRBV7-2; clone_size: few; d_call: -; j_call: TRBJ2-5; cdr3_aa: CASSPDGPETQYF; cdr3_nt: TGTGCCAGCAGCCCGGATGGGCCGGAGACCCAGTACTTC
v_call: TRBV27; clone_size: -; d_call: TRBD1; j_call: TRBJ2-3; cdr3_aa: CASTIRYRGADTQYF; cdr3_nt: TGTGCCAGCACCATAAGGTACAGGGGGGCAGATACGCAGTATTTT
v_call: TRBV7-6; clone_size: -; d_call: -; j_call: TRBJ1-1; cdr3_aa: CASSLLRKGRNTEAFF; cdr3_nt: TGTGCCAGCAGCTTACTCCGCAAGGGGAGAAACACTGAAGCTTTCTTT
v_call: TRBV29-1; clone_size: -; d_call: -; j_call: TRBJ2-5; cdr3_aa: CSVTTFQETQYF; cdr3_nt: TGCAGCGTTACGACCTTTCAAGAGACCCAGTACTTC
v_call: TRBV12-3/TRBV12-4; clone_size: -; d_call: TRBD2; j_call: TRBJ2-7; cdr3_aa: CASSTSGGAYEQYF; cdr3_nt: TGTGCCAGCAGTACTAGCGGGGGAGCCTACGAGCAGTACTTC
v_call: TRBV28; clone_size: -; d_call: -; j_call: TRBJ1-5; cdr3_aa: CAASGLGQPQHF; cdr3_nt: TGTGCCGCATCGGGGCTAGGTCAGCCCCAGCATTTT
v_call: TRBV20-1; clone_size: few; d_call: -; j_call: TRBJ2-3; cdr3_aa: CSASLGADTQYF; cdr3_nt: TGCAGTGCTAGTTTGGGGGCAGATACGCAGTATTTT
v_call: TRBV7-2; clone_size: few; d_call: -; j_call: TRBJ2-4; cdr3_aa: CASSPSRGSQNIQYF; cdr3_nt: TGTGCCAGCAGCCCCTCCCGGGGCTCCCAAAACATTCAGTACTTC
v_call: TRBV5-1; clone_size: -; d_call: -; j_call: TRBJ1-2; cdr3_aa: CASGHLGEGGGYTF; cdr3_nt: TGCGCCAGCGGACACCTGGGGGAGGGTGGTGGCTACACCTTC
v_call: TRBV7-2; clone_size: few; d_call: TRBD1; j_call: TRBJ2-5; cdr3_aa: CASVPGSGGETQYF; cdr3_nt: TGTGCCAGCGTCCCCGGGTCAGGGGGCGAGACCCAGTACTTC
v_call: TRBV2; clone_size: few; d_call: -; j_call: TRBJ1-1; cdr3_aa: CASSEKDGPYEAFF; cdr3_nt: TGTGCCAGCAGTGAAAAGGATGGACCCTATGAAGCTTTCTTT
v_call: TRBV12-3/TRBV12-4; clone_size: -; d_call: -; j_call: TRBJ2-5; cdr3_aa: CASSPGGPGGETQYF; cdr3_nt: TGTGCCAGCAGCCCCGGAGGCCCCGGGGGAGAGACCCAGTACTTC
v_call: TRBV5-1; clone_size: once; d_call: -; j_call: TRBJ2-3; cdr3_aa: CASSFRAEGTDTQYF; cdr3_nt: TGCGCCAGCAGCTTTCGGGCCGAGGGCACAGATACGCAGTATTTT